These 24 T cell receptor beta chains were all obtained from the same sample, sequenced in a study of blood T cell repertoires in COVID-19 (dated by TCRdb to the early 2020s). Library preparation employed the immunoSEQ multiplex PCR assay. TCRdb limited this immuneACCESS table to in-frame rearrangements with V and J called. A share of clones is missing; checked studies link under half to unresolved V genes, and the rest is unexplained. The sample table holds approximately 490,000 clones, of which 75% to 90% were seen once. The ten most abundant clones make up under 0.75% of the sample. What was sequenced was PBMCs or T cells enriched from blood (not recorded which). The receptors were gathered from a woman aged 18-29 years who had recovered from COVID-19.

The chain uses TRBV30 and TRBJ1-1; no definite D call. CDR3 size: 12 residues. V was clipped by 4 bases and J by 3 bases, with 9 bases between them. Germline loops: CDR1 GTSNPN, CDR2 SVGIG (reference sequence). CDR3 DNA: TGTGCCTGGAACAGACGATACACTGAAGCTTTCTTT. This gives the protein CAWNRRYTEAFF.

This clone appeared a single time. The CDR3 DNA reads as TGTGCAAGTCGCCTCTCTAGCGGACCCCCGGAGACCCAGTACTTC. This encodes CASRLSSGPPETQYF. V gene TRBV12-2 combines with J gene TRBJ2-5; the D call TRBD2 from the table was never checked on the DNA. TRBV12-2 is deemed a pseudogene. The CDR3 is 15 residues long.

The chain couples TRBV3-1 (or the pseudogene TRBV3-2) to TRBJ2-5; D gene uncertain. V dropped 1 base and J dropped 5 bases, with 8 bases sitting between them. Germline V CDR1 and CDR2: LGHDT, YNNKEL (reference sequence). There are 13 residues in the CDR3. The CDR3 loop reads CASSQVDGETQYF. The CDR3 coding sequence is TGTGCCAGCAGCCAAGTAGACGGGGAGACCCAGTACTTC.

J is TRBJ2-2 and V is TRBV9, with D possibly TRBD1 on 6 matching bases. Germline V gene sequence: CDR1 SGDLS, CDR2 YYNGEE. Trimming pared 0 bases from V and 5 bases from J, leaving 14 bases between. CDR3 length equals 16 residues. The CDR3 reads CASSVDRVSYTGELFF. The CDR3 nucleotides are TGTGCCAGCAGCGTAGACAGGGTGTCATATACCGGGGAGCTGTTTTTT.

The rearrangement links TRBV7-9 to TRBJ2-7; D ambiguous. Trimming shortened V by 1 base and J by 4 bases, and 14 bases separated the two germline ends. CDR1 is SEHNR, CDR2 FQNEAQ, per germline (reference sequence). The CDR3 is made up of 15 amino acids. CDR3 loop: CASSLVVGELYEQYF. In DNA form, the CDR3 reads TGTGCCAGCAGCTTAGTTGTCGGTGAACTTTACGAGCAGTACTTC.

The rearrangement links TRBV9 to TRBJ1-5; 10 bases map to TRBD1. Germline CDR1 SGDLS, CDR2 YYNGEE. The CDR3 contains 20 residues. V gave up 3 bases and J gave up 0 bases; unmatched junction bases: 15. The CDR3 sequence: CASSGLNRDRGLYSNQPQHF. The DNA for the CDR3 is TGTGCCAGCAGCGGACTTAACCGGGACAGGGGCCTTTATAGCAATCAGCCCCAGCATTTT.

This rearrangement joins TRBV3-1 (or the pseudogene TRBV3-2) to TRBJ1-2, with TRBD1 as a possible D gene (6 bases). This CDR3 contains 15 residues. From germline, CDR1 is LGHDT and CDR2 YNNKEL (reference sequence). V lost 1 base and J lost 4, with 13 bases in between. The DNA of the CDR3 is TGTGCCAGCAGCCAAGGGGGAGGGGGAAGCTATGGCTACACCTTC. Translating gives CASSQGGGGSYGYTF.

This chain joins TRBV30 and TRBJ1-1; TRBD1 is a possible D gene (5 bases). Trimming removed 0 bases from V and 4 bases from J, with 15 bases in between. The CDR3 contains 15 residues. Germline assignment: CDR1 GTSNPN and CDR2 SVGIG (reference sequence). The CDR3 DNA is TGTGCCTGGAGTGTAGGATTAGGGGCAGTCACTGAAGCTTTCTTT. Translation: CAWSVGLGAVTEAFF. The variable domain in full, completed from reference TRBV30 and TRBJ1-1, reads SQTIHQWPATLVQPVGSPLSLECTVEGTSNPNLYWYRQAAGRGLQLLFYSVGIGQISSEVPQNLSASRPQDRQFILSSKKLLLSDSGFYLCAWSVGLGAVTEAFFGQGTRLTVV.

The rearrangement joins TRBV30 to TRBJ2-5, with TRBD2 identical over 7 bases. V lost 7 bases to trimming and J lost 4 bases; unmatched junction nucleotides: 6. This CDR3 spans 12 amino acids. CDR1 is GTSNPN and CDR2 is SVGIG in the germline V gene (reference sequence). CDR3 loop: CASGGGAETQYF. The CDR3 DNA is TGTGCCTCGGGCGGGGGAGCAGAGACCCAGTACTTC.

The chain has TRBV7-6 and TRBJ2-7; D might be TRBD2 (8 bases). The CDR3 spans 18 residues. CDR1 and CDR2 (germline): SGHVS, FNYEAQ. The V end was cut by 5 bases, the J end by 6 bases, with 29 bases between. The CDR3 bases are TGTGCCAGCAGCCTCAAGAGGGGGCGGGAGGTAGGTAGTGGCGAGCAGTACTTC. This encodes CASSLKRGREVGSGEQYF.

CDR3 sequence (DNA): TGTGCCAGCGCGAAAACAGGGCTCGGGGACACTGAAGCTTTCTTT. Translation gives CASAKTGLGDTEAFF. The chain combines TRBV5-4 with TRBJ1-1; D is possibly TRBD1 (6 bases). V lost 7 bases and J 3 bases, leaving 19 bases between the germline ends. The germline V gene encodes CDR1 SGHNT and CDR2 YYREEE (reference sequence). CDR3 size: 15 residues.

This chain connects TRBV4-2 to TRBJ1-3, with 7 bases that match TRBD1. Germline V gene sequence: CDR1 LGHNA, CDR2 YNFKEQ. The CDR3 runs 18 residues. V gave up 0 bases and J gave up 0 bases; unmatched junction bases: 8. In DNA form, the CDR3 reads TGTGCCAGCAGCCAAGAGGGGACAGCCCAGATCTCTGGAAACACCATATATTTT. This translates into CASSQEGTAQISGNTIYF.

This clone was recorded a few times. The chain joins TRBV6-4 to TRBJ1-1; 7 bases agree with TRBD1. There are 11 residues in the CDR3. Germline CDR1 reads MRHNA; CDR2 reads SNTAGT. With V trimmed by 6 bases and J by 12 bases, 7 bases remained unmatched. In DNA form, the CDR3 reads TGTGCCAGCAGCTCAGGGACAGAGACTTTCTTT. Translation gives CASSSGTETFF.

V gene TRBV28 combines with J gene TRBJ1-2; no definite D call. The CDR3 is 12 residues long. The germline V gene has CDR1 MDHEN and CDR2 SYDVKM. V was pared by 4 bases and J by 3 bases, with 6 bases between. CDR3 sequence reads: CASSWRDYGYTF. Written as DNA, the CDR3 is TGTGCCAGCAGTTGGAGAGACTATGGCTACACCTTC.

The V gene is TRBV28, the J gene TRBJ1-5; TRBD1 matches 7 bases. This CDR3 has 13 residues. Germline V gene data show CDR1 as MDHEN and CDR2 as SYDVKM. Trimming at V came to 8 bases and at J to 7 bases, leaving 8 bases not matched to a gene. As DNA, the CDR3 is TGTGCCAGCCATCGACAGGGAGAACAGCCCCAGCATTTT. Residues: CASHRQGEQPQHF.

The gene calls are TRBV13 and TRBJ1-1, with D possibly matching TRBD1 (5 bases). Germline V gives CDR1 PRHDT, CDR2 FYEKMQ (reference sequence). The CDR3 runs 19 residues. V shed 4 bases and J shed 1 base, with 25 bases lying between them. CDR3 region: CASSSNEGLLEVSNTEAFF. The CDR3 nucleotides read TGTGCCAGCAGCTCCAACGAGGGACTTCTGGAGGTATCGAACACTGAAGCTTTCTTT.

This clone was recorded only once. The junction does not match germline at one end; this may be a read error. The rearrangement links TRBV27 to TRBJ1-2, with no clear D. Germline loops: CDR1 MNHEY, CDR2 SMNVEV (reference sequence). This CDR3 has 14 residues. CDR3 sequence reads: CASSTLEGPYSYTF. In DNA, the CDR3 is TGTGCCAGCAGTACCCTTGAGGGCCCCTATAGCTACACCTTC.

The V call is TRBV5-4, the J call TRBJ1-2; D is possibly TRBD1 (6 bases). V gave up 2 bases and J gave up 5 bases, with 13 bases separating them. This CDR3 has 14 residues. Germline V lookup: CDR1 SGHNT, CDR2 YYREEE (reference sequence). The CDR3 bases are TGTGCCAGCAGCTTTCCTGGGGGCCCTTATGGCTACACCTTC. Translating it yields CASSFPGGPYGYTF.

This chain uses TRBV5-4 with TRBJ2-1, with 8 bases that match TRBD1. The CDR3 totals 15 residues. The J segment lost 7 bases and the V segment lost 6 bases, leaving 12 bases of the junction unmatched. Germline V gene sequence: CDR1 SGHNT, CDR2 YYREEE (reference sequence). CDR3 DNA: TGTGCCAGCAACCAGGTCGGACAGGGATTGAATGAGCAGTTCTTC. The encoded protein is CASNQVGQGLNEQFF.

V usage is TRBV10-2 and J usage is TRBJ1-3; no definite D call. V dropped 2 bases and J dropped 0 bases, with 5 bases sitting between them. Looked up from germline, CDR1 is WSHSY and CDR2 is SAAADI. This CDR3 is built from 14 residues. The CDR3 DNA is TGCGCCAGCAGTGAGACCTACTCTGGAAACACCATATATTTT. This translates into CASSETYSGNTIYF.

The chain has TRBV12-3 or TRBV12-4 and TRBJ1-2, with D unclear. This CDR3 is 12 amino acids long. With 3 bases removed from V and 4 bases from J, the gap between germline ends came to 6 bases. CDR3 protein: CASSLTFYGYTF. The CDR3 DNA follows: TGTGCCAGCAGTTTGACATTCTATGGCTACACCTTC.

The chain has TRBV5-4 and TRBJ1-2; 7 bases are a match to TRBD1. CDR3 length: 15 residues. Per germline, CDR1 SGHNT and CDR2 YYREEE (reference sequence). J gave up 4 bases and V 7 bases, and 13 bases lay outside the gene matches. The CDR3 loop reads CASESRDRLLYGYTF. The CDR3 DNA sequence: TGTGCCAGCGAGTCCCGGGACAGACTCCTCTATGGCTACACCTTC.

This chain connects TRBV7-9 to TRBJ2-2, with 8 bases identical to TRBD1. The CDR3 is 16 residues long. Unmatched junction bases numbered 7, after V lost 1 base and J lost 6 bases. Germline V gene sequence: CDR1 SEHNR, CDR2 FQNEAQ (reference sequence). DNA of the CDR3: TGTGCCAGCAGCTTAGAAGACAGGGGCTGGTCCGGGGAGCTGTTTTTT. This gives the protein CASSLEDRGWSGELFF.

The rearrangement uses TRBV30 and TRBJ1-5; possibly TRBD1 for D (5 bases). Trimming shortened V by 2 bases and J by 6 bases, and 20 bases separated the two germline ends. The germline V gene encodes CDR1 GTSNPN and CDR2 SVGIG (reference sequence). CDR3 length: 16 amino acids. The CDR3 region is CAWSPTSWGDGQPQHF. The CDR3 DNA is TGTGCCTGGAGTCCCACGTCATGGGGGGACGGTCAGCCCCAGCATTTT.